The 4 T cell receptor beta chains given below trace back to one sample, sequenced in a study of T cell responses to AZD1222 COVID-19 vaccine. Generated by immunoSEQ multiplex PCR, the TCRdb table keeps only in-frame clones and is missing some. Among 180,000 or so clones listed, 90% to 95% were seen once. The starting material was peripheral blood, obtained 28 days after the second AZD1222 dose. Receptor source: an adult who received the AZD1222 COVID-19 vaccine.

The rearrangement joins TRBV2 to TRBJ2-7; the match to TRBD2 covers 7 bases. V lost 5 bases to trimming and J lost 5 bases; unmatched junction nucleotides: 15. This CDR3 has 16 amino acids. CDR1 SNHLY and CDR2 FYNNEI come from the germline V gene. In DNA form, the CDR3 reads TGTGCCAGCAGTCCCTGGATCGGAACTAGCGTTCACGAGCAGTACTTC. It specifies CASSPWIGTSVHEQYF.

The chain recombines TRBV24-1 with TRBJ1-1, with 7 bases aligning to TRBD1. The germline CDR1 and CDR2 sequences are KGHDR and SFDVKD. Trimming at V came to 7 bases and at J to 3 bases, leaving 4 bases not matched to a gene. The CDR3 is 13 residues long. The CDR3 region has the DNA TGTGCCACCAGAAGGGGGCGGGACACTGAAGCTTTCTTT. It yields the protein CATRRGRDTEAFF.

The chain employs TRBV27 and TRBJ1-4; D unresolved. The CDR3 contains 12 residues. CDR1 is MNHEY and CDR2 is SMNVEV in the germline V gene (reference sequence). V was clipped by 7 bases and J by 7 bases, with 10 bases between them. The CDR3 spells CASNSVAEKLFF. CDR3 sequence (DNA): TGTGCCAGCAATAGTGTAGCTGAAAAACTGTTTTTT.

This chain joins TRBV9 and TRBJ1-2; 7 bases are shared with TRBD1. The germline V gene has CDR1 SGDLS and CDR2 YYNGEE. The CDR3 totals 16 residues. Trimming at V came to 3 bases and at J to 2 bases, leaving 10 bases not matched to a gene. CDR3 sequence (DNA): TGTGCCAGCAGCGGACTGCCGGGACAGTCCAACTATGGCTACACCTTC. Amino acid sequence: CASSGLPGQSNYGYTF.